Listed here are 26 T cell receptor beta chains from one sample, sequenced in a study of blood T cells in healthy people across ages. Primers used in a second PCR of roughly 7 to 12 cycles were a sample-barcoded 5' primer and a J-beta primer mix. TCRdb reanalysed the 5' RACE reads using MiXCR and keeps one entry per CDR3 protein. The sample consists of about 400,000 distinct CDR3 sequences, about 52% of them appearing once. The sequenced material came from blood. These receptors all come from a man in his sixties in good health.

V gene TRBV7-2 combines with J gene TRBJ2-7, with 8 bases lining up with TRBD2. The CDR3 is made up of 18 amino acids. The germline V gene has CDR1 SGHTA and CDR2 FQGNSA. J lost 2 bases, V lost 0 bases, and 12 bases had no gene match. The CDR3 loop reads CASSLAVTGGPSAYEQYF. The CDR3 bases are TGTGCCAGCAGCTTAGCGGTTACGGGAGGGCCCAGCGCCTACGAGCAGTACTTC.

The chain couples TRBV6-5 to TRBJ2-3; 16 bases agree with TRBD2. CDR1 and CDR2 from the germline V gene are MNHEY and SVGAGI. V was pared by 11 bases and J by 3 bases, with 8 bases of the junction left unmatched. The CDR3 runs to 16 residues. The CDR3 spells CASGTSGGARTDTQYF. The DNA of the CDR3 is TGTGCCTCTGGGACTAGCGGGGGGGCACGGACAGATACGCAGTATTTT.

In DNA, the CDR3 is TGTGCCAGCAGTTCCGCAGGGGGCGGAAATCAGCCCCAGCATTTT. Translated, it gives CASSSAGGGNQPQHF. The gene calls are TRBV28 and TRBJ1-5, with 8 bases matching TRBD1. CDR1 and CDR2 (germline): MDHEN, SYDVKM. The CDR3 spans 15 residues. V lost 4 bases and J lost 4; bases outside the gene matches: 6.

The chain employs TRBV28 and TRBJ1-2; possibly TRBD1 for D (5 bases). V was pared by 4 bases and J by 4 bases, with 16 bases between. Germline values: CDR1 MDHEN, CDR2 SYDVKM. This CDR3 has 15 amino acids. The CDR3 loop reads CASSWGSVGAYGYTF. Here the CDR3 DNA reads TGTGCCAGCAGTTGGGGGTCAGTCGGGGCCTATGGCTACACCTTC.

This chain connects TRBV9 to TRBJ2-7; 10 bases align to TRBD1. The CDR3 contains 15 residues. Germline assignment: CDR1 SGDLS and CDR2 YYNGEE. The J segment lost 3 bases and the V segment lost 2 bases, leaving 5 bases of the junction unmatched. The CDR3 loop is CASSVGQGFDYEQYF. Here the CDR3 DNA reads TGTGCCAGCAGCGTGGGACAGGGGTTCGACTACGAGCAGTACTTC.

V and J are TRBV20-1 and TRBJ2-2; D is unresolved. Germline V CDR1 and CDR2: DFQATT, SNEGSKA (reference sequence). The CDR3 is 13 amino acids. Trimming removed 3 bases at V and 2 bases at J, with 7 bases between. CDR3 sequence reads: CSASPGNTGELFF. The DNA of the CDR3 is TGCAGTGCTAGCCCAGGAAACACCGGGGAGCTGTTTTTT.

In this sample, this clonotype turned up a few times. The chain has TRBV6-5 and TRBJ2-1; weak D call: TRBD2 (5 bases). V lost 0 bases, J lost 5 bases, and 11 bases lay in between. CDR1 is MNHEY, CDR2 SVGAGI, per germline. The CDR3 is 15 amino acids. The DNA of the CDR3 is TGTGCCAGCAGTTACTCTACTAGTACCCACAATGAGCAGTTCTTC. Amino acid sequence: CASSYSTSTHNEQFF.

This clonotype has more than one count but fewer than ten. J is TRBJ1-2 and V is TRBV7-8; D uncertain. The CDR3 extends over 16 amino acids. Germline V gene lookup returns CDR1 SGHVS and CDR2 FQNEAQ. V shed 1 base and J shed 4 bases, with 16 bases lying between them. The CDR3 region is CASSLDATGPFYGYTF. In DNA, the CDR3 is TGTGCCAGCAGCTTAGACGCCACCGGGCCCTTCTATGGCTACACCTTC.

The chain joins TRBV20-1 to TRBJ2-1; no firm D call. The CDR3 has 11 amino acids. Per germline, CDR1 DFQATT and CDR2 SNEGSKA (reference sequence). The ends were cut back, 3 bases at V and 7 bases at J, with 7 bases in the middle. The CDR3 nucleotides are TGCAGTGCTAGTTCCCGGAATGAGCAGTTCTTC. Protein product: CSASSRNEQFF.

The chain employs TRBV7-2 and TRBJ2-5, with D maybe TRBD2 (6 bases). Trimming shortened V by 3 bases and J by 11 bases, and 22 bases separated the two germline ends. From germline, CDR1 is SGHTA and CDR2 FQGNSA. This CDR3 contains 15 residues. The CDR3, as DNA: TGTGCCAGCAGCTTGGCTCCTGCGGCGGGGCTTGAGCAGTACTTC. Protein: CASSLAPAAGLEQYF.

The V gene is TRBV4-1, the J gene TRBJ2-7; TRBD1 matches 7 bases. From germline, CDR1 is MGHRA and CDR2 YSYEKL. This CDR3 region has 15 residues. V dropped 0 bases and J dropped 5; count of bases not matched to a gene: 7. CDR3 nucleotide sequence: TGCGCCAGCAGCCAAGAGCAAGGCACAGGGGACGAGCAGTACTTC. It encodes CASSQEQGTGDEQYF.

The chain joins TRBV2 to TRBJ1-5; D gene ambiguous. Germline-derived CDR1 and CDR2 are SNHLY and FYNNEI. The V gene lost 1 base and the J gene lost 0 bases, with 16 bases spanning the gap. The CDR3 runs to 18 residues. The CDR3 DNA reads as TGTGCCAGCAGTGAAGAATCGGGAACGGCTCTTAGCAATCAGCCCCAGCATTTT. Protein: CASSEESGTALSNQPQHF.

The chain links TRBV7-9 to TRBJ2-7; D is uncertain. The CDR3 sequence is 11 residues long. Trimming shortened V by 4 bases and J by 6 bases, and 7 bases separated the two germline ends. Germline V gives CDR1 SEHNR, CDR2 FQNEAQ (reference sequence). CDR3 in amino acids: CASSSRREQYF. CDR3 nucleotides: TGTGCCAGCAGCTCGAGACGCGAGCAGTACTTC.

The chain carries TRBV28 and TRBJ2-1; tentative D call: TRBD2 (5 bases). The germline CDR1 and CDR2 sequences are MDHEN and SYDVKM. The length of the CDR3 is 13 residues. The V end lost 3 bases, the J end lost 11 bases, and 14 bases lay between the germline ends. In nucleotides, the CDR3 is TGTGCCAGCAGTTTTGCAGGACTTGGGAAGCAGTTCTTC. It codes for CASSFAGLGKQFF.

This clonotype was recorded at least ten times. This rearrangement joins TRBV28 to TRBJ1-1; a possible D gene is TRBD1 (6 bases). Trimming took off 6 bases at V and 4 bases at J, with 18 bases between the two ends. The CDR3 has 15 residues. The germline gives CDR1 MDHEN, CDR2 SYDVKM. In DNA form, the CDR3 reads TGTGCCAGCAGACCCCCAAACAGGGACGGCACTGAAGCTTTCTTT. It translates to CASRPPNRDGTEAFF.

The DNA of the CDR3 is TGTGCCAGCAGCCCGGACAAGGGATTTGGAGATACGCAGTATTTT. The encoded protein is CASSPDKGFGDTQYF. The chain is built from TRBV7-2 and TRBJ2-3; perhaps TRBD1 as D (5 bases). V shed 5 bases and J shed 5 bases, with 17 bases lying between them. CDR3 length: 15 amino acids. Germline assignment: CDR1 SGHTA and CDR2 FQGNSA.

The chain employs TRBV7-8 and TRBJ2-3; D is uncertain. Germline-derived CDR1 and CDR2 are SGHVS and FQNEAQ. CDR3 length: 16 residues. Trimming removed 2 bases at V and 0 bases at J, with 12 bases between. The CDR3 region has the DNA TGTGCCAGCAGCTTACGGGCAGCCTCTAGCACAGATACGCAGTATTTT. This gives the protein CASSLRAASSTDTQYF.

This clonotype has a handful of counts. The rearrangement joins TRBV5-1 to TRBJ1-2, with 7 nucleotides matching TRBD1. The CDR3 has 13 amino acids. Germline V lookup: CDR1 SGHRS, CDR2 YFSETQ. Losses at the gene ends were 3 bases for V and 4 bases for J; bases not matched to a gene: 3. The chain's CDR3 is CASSYGDSYGYTF. In nucleotides, the CDR3 is TGCGCCAGCAGCTATGGGGACAGCTATGGCTACACCTTC.

The genes are TRBV7-9 and TRBJ1-2; D ambiguous. V lost 1 base and J lost 5, with 11 bases in between. CDR1 is SEHNR and CDR2 is FQNEAQ in the germline V gene (reference sequence). This CDR3 is built from 14 residues. Here the CDR3 DNA reads TGTGCCAGCAGCTTAGACTTGTCCTATTATGGCTACACCTTC. Translated, it gives CASSLDLSYYGYTF. Full variable domain (outside the CDR3, taken from reference TRBV7-9 and TRBJ1-2): DTGVSQNPRHKITKRGQNVTFRCDPISEHNRLYWYRQTLGQGPEFLTYFQNEAQLEKSRLLSDRFSAERPKGSFSTLEIQRTEQGDSAMYLCASSLDLSYYGYTFGSGTRLTVV.

This clonotype was found many times. The J gene is TRBJ2-1, the V gene TRBV4-2, with TRBD1 as a possible D gene (7 bases). The CDR3 contains 15 residues. Germline CDR1 LGHNA, CDR2 YNFKEQ. V shed 4 bases and J shed 7 bases, with 17 bases lying between them. The CDR3 sequence: CASSRIGGGPNEQFF. The CDR3 nucleotides read TGTGCCAGCAGCCGGATCGGAGGGGGCCCAAATGAGCAGTTCTTC.

This clonotype came up many times. The rearrangement joins TRBV5-6 to TRBJ1-1; D not certain. The V end lost 4 bases, the J end lost 0 bases, and 7 bases lay between the germline ends. CDR1 and CDR2 from the germline V gene are SGHDT and YYEEEE. The CDR3 loop spans 13 amino acids. CDR3 sequence (DNA): TGTGCCAGCAGCAGCGGGCTGAACACTGAAGCTTTCTTT. Translated, it gives CASSSGLNTEAFF.

This clonotype was seen a few times. The chain uses TRBV5-1 and TRBJ2-6; D possibly corresponds to TRBD1 (6 bases). From germline, CDR1 is SGHRS and CDR2 YFSETQ. The CDR3 has 15 amino acids. Trimming took 4 bases from V and 3 from J, leaving 11 bases between them. The CDR3 reads CASSPLGGGANVLTF. The CDR3 DNA sequence: TGCGCCAGCAGCCCCCTAGGGGGTGGGGCCAACGTCCTGACTTTC.

This clonotype was counted ten times or more. The CDR3 nucleotides read TGTGCCACCAGCAGAAGGGGGTCCGGCTCCTACGAGCAGTACTTC. Residues: CATSRRGSGSYEQYF. V and J are TRBV15 and TRBJ2-7; tentative D call: TRBD1 (6 bases). The germline V gene encodes CDR1 LNHNV and CDR2 YYDKDF (reference sequence). V gave up 2 bases and J gave up 0 bases, with 11 bases separating them. The CDR3 has 15 residues.

The V and J genes are TRBV6-5 and TRBJ1-1; TRBD1 matches 8 bases. V trimming: 6 bases; J trimming: 4 bases; junction bases outside the gene matches: 10. CDR1 is MNHEY and CDR2 is SVGAGI in the germline V gene. The CDR3 covers 15 residues. This CDR3 is CASRLTDRVATEAFF. Written as DNA, the CDR3 is TGTGCCAGCAGACTGACGGACAGGGTGGCCACTGAAGCTTTCTTT.

This chain links TRBV6-1 with TRBJ2-5; D tentatively fits TRBD1 or TRBD2 (5 bases each). The better agreement between TRBJ2-7 and the DNA end casts doubt on the J call. Germline loops: CDR1 MNHNS, CDR2 SASEGT. CDR3 length: 14 residues. The DNA for the CDR3 is TGTGCCAGCAGTTTCGGGACGGTAGACTACGAGCAGTACTTC. The encoded protein is CASSFGTVDYEQYF.

In regard to this clonotype: A clone one base away is much larger, so this may be a read error. The chain is built from TRBV9 and TRBJ2-1; D could derive from TRBD1 or TRBD2 (5 bases each). The CDR3 has 15 amino acids. The V gene's germline CDR1 is SGDLS and CDR2 YYNGEE. CDR3 protein: CASSVGGASHNEQFF. The CDR3 bases are TGTGCCAGCAGCGTAGGAGGGGCCTCCCACAATGAGCAGTTCTTC.